Only a few counts were recorded for the clone carrying this T cell receptor (beta chain). The antigen remains unidentified. MiXCR, run by TCRdb on the 5' RACE reads, gives a single entry per CDR3 protein. This sample has some 630,000 distinct CDR3 sequences, with roughly 6.6% found just once. The data stem from a study of identical twins. Study results and caveats: Insertions were reduced in abundant cord blood beta clonotypes but not in memory repertoires.

This sample was shared with a second study, whose subject was yellow fever vaccine responses in identical twins.

Sequencing was carried out using PBMCs. The origin of this receptor is a woman aged 18-30 years in good health.

The CDR3 here is CASSPLWGATDTQYF. CDR3 nucleotides: TGTGCCAGCAGCCCACTCTGGGGAGCTACAGATACGCAGTATTTT. The rearrangement joins TRBV11-2 to TRBJ2-3, with a possible D match to TRBD2 (5 bases). CDR3 size: 15 residues. The V gene's germline CDR1 is SGHAT and CDR2 FQNNGV. V lost 5 bases and J lost 3, with 15 bases in between.